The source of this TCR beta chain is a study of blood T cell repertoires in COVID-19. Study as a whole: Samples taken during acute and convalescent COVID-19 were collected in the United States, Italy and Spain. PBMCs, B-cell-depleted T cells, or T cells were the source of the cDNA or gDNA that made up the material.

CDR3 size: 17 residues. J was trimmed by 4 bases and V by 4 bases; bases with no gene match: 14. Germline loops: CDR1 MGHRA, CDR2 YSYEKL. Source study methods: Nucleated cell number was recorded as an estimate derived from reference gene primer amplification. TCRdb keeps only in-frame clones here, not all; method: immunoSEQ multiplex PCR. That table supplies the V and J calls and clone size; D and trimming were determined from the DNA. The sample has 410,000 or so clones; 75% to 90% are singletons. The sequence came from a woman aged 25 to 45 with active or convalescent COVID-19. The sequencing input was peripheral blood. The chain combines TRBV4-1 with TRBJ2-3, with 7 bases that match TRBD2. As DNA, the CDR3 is TGCGCCAGCAGCCCCCGAGTATCGGGGGGAGTGGCAGATACGCAGTATTTT. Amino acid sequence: CASSPRVSGGVADTQYF.